This T cell receptor (beta chain) was retrieved from a study of cytomegalovirus exposure and HLA in healthy donors. The PCR was carried out with 60 Vbeta primers and 13 Jbeta primers. The table came from immunoSEQ multiplex PCR; TCRdb's copy has only in-frame clones and leaves some out. The sample includes 84,000 or so clones, around 77% seen only once; the top ten take around 3.2%. V trimming: 5 bases; J trimming: 1 base; junction bases outside the gene matches: 6. CDR3 length: 15 amino acids. Germline V gives CDR1 SNHLY, CDR2 FYNNEI. The clonotype comes from a man in his fifties in good health and CMV-seronegative. Sequenced material: PBMCs. V gene TRBV2 combines with J gene TRBJ1-2, with 8 bases that match TRBD1. The CDR3 here is CASSLDRGLNYGYTF. The CDR3 region has the DNA TGTGCCAGCAGTTTAGACAGGGGTCTTAACTATGGCTACACCTTC.